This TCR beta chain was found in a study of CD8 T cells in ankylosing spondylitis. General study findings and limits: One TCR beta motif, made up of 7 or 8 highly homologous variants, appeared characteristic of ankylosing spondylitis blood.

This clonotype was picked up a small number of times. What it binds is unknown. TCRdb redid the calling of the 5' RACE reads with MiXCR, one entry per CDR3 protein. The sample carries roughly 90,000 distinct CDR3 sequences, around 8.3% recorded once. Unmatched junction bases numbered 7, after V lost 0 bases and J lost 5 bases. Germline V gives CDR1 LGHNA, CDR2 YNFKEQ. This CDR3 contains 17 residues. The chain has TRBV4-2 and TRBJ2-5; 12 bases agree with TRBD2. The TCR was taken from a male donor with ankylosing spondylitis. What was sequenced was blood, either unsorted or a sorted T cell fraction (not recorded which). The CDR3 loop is CASSQEGLAGGPETQYF. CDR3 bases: TGTGCCAGCAGCCAAGAGGGCCTAGCGGGAGGGCCGGAGACCCAGTACTTC.